One and the same sample provided the 22 T cell receptor beta chains below, sequenced in a study of T cells in Graves' hyperthyroidism and ophthalmopathy. RNA transcripts gave rise to amplified TCR beta CDR3 regions. Primed by the HTBI set, a first-round RT-PCR was run on the TCR CDR3. TCRdb itself ran the multiplex PCR reads through MiXCR, one entry per CDR3 protein. The data show approximately 690,000 distinct CDR3 sequences, with around 21% seen just once and 34% held by the top ten. Sequencing was carried out using blood. The receptor source for this set is a man aged 25-40 years with Graves' ophthalmopathy.

As to this clonotype: Mismatch with germline at one junction end may stem from a read error. V is TRBV5-1 and J is TRBJ2-1, with 9 bases lining up with TRBD2. In germline, CDR1 is SGHRS, CDR2 YFSETQ. This CDR3 contains 18 residues. The CDR3 loop is CASSLGLAPRSSYNEQFF. The CDR3 DNA sequence: TGCGCCAGCAGTTTGGGACTAGCTCCTAGGAGCTCCTACAATGAGCAGTTCTTC.

V is TRBV9 and J is TRBJ2-7; D gene uncertain. V lost 4 bases and J lost 7, with 15 bases in between. Germline V lookup: CDR1 SGDLS, CDR2 YYNGEE. The CDR3 runs to 13 residues. CDR3 in DNA: TGTGCCAGCAGCTTCGGACCGTCGAGGGAGCAGTACTTC. It translates to CASSFGPSREQYF.

This clonotype was seen only a few times. The CDR3 region is CASSVGQNTGNTIYF. For the CDR3, the DNA is TGTGCCAGTAGTGTCGGACAGAACACTGGAAACACCATATATTTT. The chain has TRBV19 and TRBJ1-3; a weak D match, TRBD1 (6 bases). Germline CDR1 is LNHDA and CDR2 is SQIVND (reference sequence). V was trimmed by 5 bases and J by 2 bases, leaving 13 bases between them. CDR3 length: 15 residues.

This clonotype was counted a few times. J is TRBJ2-7 and V is TRBV6-2 or TRBV6-3; TRBD1 agrees at 7 bases. This CDR3 comprises 13 residues. V dropped 7 bases and J dropped 2; count of bases not matched to a gene: 5. Looked up from germline, CDR1 is MNHEY and CDR2 is SVGEGT. CDR3 nucleotide sequence: TGTGCCAGCACCCCGGGACAGCCCTACGAGCAGTACTTC. As protein: CASTPGQPYEQYF.

The DNA of the CDR3 is TGTGCCAGCACGTTGTCGGGGGGCCAGGTCTACGAGCAGTACTTC. Translated: CASTLSGGQVYEQYF. The rearrangement links TRBV28 to TRBJ2-7; TRBD2 is a possible D gene (7 bases). The V end was cut by 7 bases, the J end by 3 bases, with 19 bases between. Germline values: CDR1 MDHEN, CDR2 SYDVKM. This CDR3 contains 15 residues.

There are many counts of this clonotype. The V call is TRBV2, the J call TRBJ2-1, with D tentatively TRBD1 or TRBD2 (6 bases each). V lost 3 bases, J lost 15 bases, and 21 bases lay in between. The CDR3 is made up of 14 amino acids. Germline V lookup: CDR1 SNHLY, CDR2 FYNNEI. For the CDR3, the DNA is TGTGCCAGCAGTGAGGAGGCTAGCTCGACGGGGGCGTTCTTC. Translation gives CASSEEASSTGAFF.

V usage is TRBV9 and J usage is TRBJ1-2; a weak D match, TRBD1 (5 bases). The germline CDR1 and CDR2 sequences are SGDLS and YYNGEE. V was pared by 0 bases and J by 7 bases, with 13 bases between. The CDR3 runs 14 residues. The CDR3 nucleotides read TGTGCCAGCAGCGTAGAGGTTGGGGGGGGTGGCTACACCTTC. Protein: CASSVEVGGGGYTF.

This clonotype showed up just a few times. The V gene is TRBV30, the J gene TRBJ2-7, with D possibly called TRBD1 or TRBD2 (5 bases each). Germline assignment: CDR1 GTSNPN and CDR2 SVGIG (reference sequence). This CDR3 has 13 residues. Trimming left V 4 bases short and J 6 bases short, with 16 bases between. CDR3 sequence reads: CAWTGSWDLEQYF. The CDR3 DNA reads as TGTGCCTGGACGGGAAGTTGGGACCTCGAGCAGTACTTC.

This chain links TRBV10-3 with TRBJ2-7; 13 bases match TRBD2. The CDR3 covers 17 residues. Germline V CDR1 and CDR2: ENHRY, SYGVKD. V was pared by 3 bases and J by 0 bases, with 5 bases of the junction left unmatched. CDR3 sequence reads: CAISDTSGRAFSYEQYF. The CDR3 coding sequence is TGTGCCATCAGTGATACTAGCGGGAGGGCCTTCTCCTACGAGCAGTACTTC.

This clonotype was found many times. This sequence joins TRBV15 and TRBJ2-3, with no clear D. The germline V gene has CDR1 LNHNV and CDR2 YYDKDF (reference sequence). Trimming stripped 2 bases from V and 5 bases from J, with 8 bases between. The CDR3 loop spans 13 amino acids. This CDR3 reads CATSRPPRDTQYF. For the CDR3, the DNA is TGTGCCACCAGCAGACCCCCCAGAGATACGCAGTATTTT.

The chain is built from TRBV19 and TRBJ2-5; 13 bases align to TRBD2. V lost 0 bases and J lost 6; bases outside the gene matches: 4. There are 16 residues in the CDR3. Looked up from germline, CDR1 is LNHDA and CDR2 is SQIVND (reference sequence). The CDR3 DNA sequence: TGTGCCAGTAGTATAGAGGGGACTAGCGGGAAGAAGACCCAGTACTTC. Its protein product is CASSIEGTSGKKTQYF. Looking up the rest from reference TRBV19 and TRBJ2-5 gives the full variable domain: DGGITQSPKYLFRKEGQNVTLSCEQNLNHDAMYWYRQDPGQGLRLIYYSQIVNDFQKGDIAEGYSVSREKKESFPLTVTSAQKNPTAFYLCASSIEGTSGKKTQYFGPGTRLLVL.

This clonotype was counted at least ten times. The J gene is TRBJ2-5, the V gene TRBV28; possibly TRBD1 for D (5 bases). The V end lost 4 bases, the J end lost 5 bases, and 14 bases lay between the germline ends. From germline, CDR1 is MDHEN and CDR2 SYDVKM. The CDR3 covers 14 residues. This CDR3 is CASSSSGPRETQYF. Written as DNA, the CDR3 is TGTGCCAGCAGTTCCTCAGGGCCCCGGGAGACCCAGTACTTC.

The table lists this clonotype with a few counts. The J gene is TRBJ2-7, the V gene TRBV19; either TRBD1 or TRBD2 may supply D (6 bases each). Trimming cost V 3 bases and J 3 bases, with 15 bases left between them. The length of the CDR3 is 15 residues. CDR1 and CDR2 from the germline V gene are LNHDA and SQIVND (reference sequence). CDR3 amino acids: CASSILPGAVYEQYF. CDR3 sequence (DNA): TGTGCCAGTAGTATCCTCCCGGGGGCCGTCTACGAGCAGTACTTC. Based on the CDR3 plus reference TRBV19 and TRBJ2-7, the full variable domain is DGGITQSPKYLFRKEGQNVTLSCEQNLNHDAMYWYRQDPGQGLRLIYYSQIVNDFQKGDIAEGYSVSREKKESFPLTVTSAQKNPTAFYLCASSILPGAVYEQYFGPGTRLTVT.

This clonotype was detected ten times or more. The V call is TRBV3-1, the J call TRBJ1-1; D may be TRBD1 (6 bases). This CDR3 is built from 14 residues. Between the trimmed V and J ends, which lost 8 bases and 3 bases, there was a span of 16 bases. The germline gives CDR1 LGHDT, CDR2 YNNKEL (reference sequence). The CDR3, as DNA: TGTGCCAGCGGACCCGAGGGGGTGGACACTGAAGCTTTCTTT. Its protein product is CASGPEGVDTEAFF.

This clonotype was seen only a few times. This chain connects TRBV13 to TRBJ2-7; D ambiguous. Germline CDR1 is PRHDT and CDR2 is FYEKMQ (reference sequence). The V end was cut by 5 bases, the J end by 7 bases, with 12 bases between. The CDR3 extends over 12 amino acids. The DNA of the CDR3 is TGTGCCAGCAGCACCCGTCCTACGGAGCAGTACTTC. It yields the protein CASSTRPTEQYF.

In this sample, this clonotype turned up many times. V and J are TRBV30 and TRBJ1-1; possible D gene TRBD1, 5 bases. V was cut by 2 bases and J by 3 bases, with 10 bases left in between. Germline V CDR1 and CDR2: GTSNPN, SVGIG (reference sequence). This CDR3 is built from 13 residues. CDR3 sequence: CAWSTDSHTEAFF. The CDR3 DNA reads TGTGCCTGGAGTACCGACAGTCACACTGAAGCTTTCTTT.

Details on this clonotype: Germline and junction disagree at one end, which may indicate a read error. This chain connects TRBV5-1 to TRBJ2-1, with TRBD2 identical over 8 bases. The CDR3 totals 15 residues. The V gene's germline CDR1 is SGHRS and CDR2 YFSETQ. The CDR3 nucleotides are TGTGCCAGCACCGAAGGACTAGCATCCTACAATGAGCAGTTCTTC. It yields the protein CASTEGLASYNEQFF.

This chain joins TRBV18 and TRBJ1-2; D is ambiguous. The germline V gene encodes CDR1 KGHSH and CDR2 LQKENI. This CDR3 spans 13 amino acids. V was shortened by 2 bases and J by 2 bases, with 6 bases between the two germline ends. This chain's CDR3 is CASSPEMNYGYTF. The CDR3 bases are TGTGCCAGCTCACCAGAGATGAACTATGGCTACACCTTC. Looking up the rest from reference TRBV18 and TRBJ1-2 gives the full variable domain: NAGVMQNPRHLVRRRGQEARLRCSPMKGHSHVYWYRQLPEEGLKFMVYLQKENIIDESGMPKERFSAEFPKEGPSILRIQQVVRGDSAAYFCASSPEMNYGYTFGSGTRLTVV.

This clonotype was recorded many times. This sequence joins TRBV28 and TRBJ2-1; a weak D match, TRBD2 (6 bases). This CDR3 region has 14 residues. Germline V gives CDR1 MDHEN, CDR2 SYDVKM. Trimming pared 6 bases from V and 7 bases from J, leaving 16 bases between. The CDR3 here is CASRSGGAGNEQFF. CDR3 nucleotide sequence: TGTGCCAGCAGAAGCGGCGGGGCCGGGAATGAGCAGTTCTTC.

The V and J genes are TRBV27 and TRBJ2-3; 11 bases map to TRBD2. This CDR3 has 16 amino acids. The V and J ends lost 0 bases and 6 bases, in that order; junction bases with no gene match: 5. CDR1 and CDR2 from the germline V gene are MNHEY and SMNVEV (reference sequence). Here the CDR3 reads CASSLSQLAGVDTQYF. As DNA, the CDR3 is TGTGCCAGCAGTTTATCCCAACTAGCGGGAGTGGATACGCAGTATTTT.

Many counts were recorded for this clonotype. This chain uses TRBV11-2 with TRBJ2-7; 9 positions match TRBD1. Germline V lookup: CDR1 SGHAT, CDR2 FQNNGV. The CDR3 is 16 amino acids. V lost 4 bases and J lost 3; bases outside the gene matches: 10. CDR3 residues: CASSSSPGQGGYEQYF. The CDR3 nucleotides are TGTGCCAGCAGCTCATCGCCGGGACAGGGCGGCTACGAGCAGTACTTC.

This clonotype showed up just a few times. The J gene is TRBJ2-2, the V gene TRBV18; 8 nucleotides line up with TRBD2. CDR3 size: 15 residues. CDR1 KGHSH and CDR2 LQKENI come from the germline V gene. V shed 6 bases and J 6 bases; nucleotides not matched to a gene: 9. The DNA of the CDR3 is TGTGCCAGCTCCATCAGGAGCGGGAGCGCCGGGGAGCTGTTTTTT. Translated, it gives CASSIRSGSAGELFF.